This T cell receptor beta chain is from a study of cytomegalovirus exposure and HLA in healthy donors. The wider study: Some 200 million T cells yielded more than 95 million unique TCR beta sequences, as an earlier analysis found. Falling in the Caucasian-associated ancestry cluster were less than 85% of a few hundred genotyped donors. Findings and limits, study-wide: In a later analysis, several top co-occurrence clusters appeared linked to parvovirus B19, influenza, CMV and Epstein-Barr virus.

The PCR made use of 60 Vbeta and 13 Jbeta primers. Data came from immunoSEQ multiplex PCR; TCRdb stores just in-frame clones and leaves some out. The table lists more than 60,000 clones, about 78% of them singletons. On this clone: Its antigen is undetermined.

The sequencing sample was made of PBMCs. The sequence was obtained from a middle-aged woman in good health and CMV-seropositive.

The CDR3 is CASSLKKFRDTNTGELFF. Written as DNA, the CDR3 is TGTGCCAGCAGCCTCAAAAAATTCCGGGACACTAACACCGGGGAGCTGTTTTTT. This chain connects TRBV7-9 to TRBJ2-2, with D perhaps TRBD1 (6 bases). From germline, CDR1 is SEHNR and CDR2 FQNEAQ (reference sequence). The CDR3 length is 18 residues. Trimming removed 5 bases at V and 2 bases at J, with 21 bases between.